Given below is one TCR beta chain in context. The CDR3 consists of 14 residues. Germline V gene data show CDR1 as SNHLY and CDR2 as FYNNEI. V was clipped by 3 bases and J by 4 bases, with 10 bases between them. This table comes from immunoSEQ multiplex PCR, and its TCRdb copy is limited to in-frame clones, with some not included. The table lists some 30,000 clones, 74% of them singletons. The data originate from a study of OX40 agonist ivuxolimab in advanced cancers. The rearrangement uses TRBV2 and TRBJ1-3; D is ambiguous. The TCR originated in an adult with an advanced solid tumor such as melanoma, head and neck, liver or kidney cancer. The sequenced sample was CD4+ or CD8+ T cells sorted from blood, obtained in a trial of the OX40 agonist ivuxolimab. The DNA of the CDR3 is TGTGCCAGCAGTGATCAGAGATCAGGAAACACCATATATTTT. Protein: CASSDQRSGNTIYF.